Shown below are 21 T cell receptor beta chains from a single sample sequenced in a study of blood T cell repertoires in COVID-19. The protocol was immunoSEQ multiplex PCR, while the TCRdb copy is restricted to in-frame clones and leaves out a portion. The sample holds around 130,000 clones; about nine tenths are singletons and the top ten take about 4.1%. The specimen was peripheral blood. These receptors all stem from a man aged 40-49 years with acute or convalescent COVID-19.

The chain joins TRBV19 to TRBJ2-2; 8 positions match TRBD1. The germline CDR1 and CDR2 sequences are LNHDA and SQIVND (reference sequence). The CDR3 contains 14 residues. The J segment lost 6 bases and the V segment lost 5 bases, leaving 5 bases of the junction unmatched. The CDR3 nucleotides are TGTGCCAGTAGTCGGCAGGGGGCCTCCGGGGAGCTGTTTTTT. Its translation is CASSRQGASGELFF.

V usage is TRBV11-2 and J usage is TRBJ2-1; D possibly corresponds to TRBD1 (8 bases). The CDR3 extends over 14 amino acids. V lost 5 bases to trimming and J lost 8 bases, with 16 bases between them. Germline V gives CDR1 SGHAT, CDR2 FQNNGV. The chain's CDR3 is CASSPAGQAYEQFF. The CDR3 DNA reads TGTGCCAGCAGCCCAGCGGGACAGGCTTATGAGCAGTTCTTC. Using reference TRBV11-2 and TRBJ2-1 for the parts outside the CDR3, the full variable domain is EAGVAQSPRYKIIEKRQSVAFWCNPISGHATLYWYQQILGQGPKLLIQFQNNGVVDDSQLPKDRFSAERLKGVDSTLKIQPAKLEDSAVYLCASSPAGQAYEQFFGPGTRLTVL.

This clone occurred a few times. The chain is built from TRBV20-1 and TRBJ2-7; TRBD1 matches 7 bases. The germline V gene has CDR1 DFQATT and CDR2 SNEGSKA (reference sequence). The CDR3 runs to 14 residues. The J segment lost 5 bases and the V segment lost 3 bases, leaving 10 bases of the junction unmatched. The CDR3 region has the DNA TGCAGTGCTAGTTCTCCAGACAGGGCCCACGAGCAGTACTTC. It specifies CSASSPDRAHEQYF.

CDR3 sequence reads: CASSLGGHPAYGYTF. DNA for the CDR3: TGTGCCAGCAGCTTAGGCGGGCATCCGGCTTATGGCTACACCTTC. V gene TRBV7-9 combines with J gene TRBJ1-2; D is unclear. Trimming cost V 1 base and J 5 bases, with 14 bases left between them. This CDR3 spans 15 amino acids. CDR1 is SEHNR, CDR2 FQNEAQ, per germline (reference sequence).

The V and J genes are TRBV19 and TRBJ2-1; TRBD2 is a possible D gene (5 bases). The ends were cut back, 6 bases at V and 0 bases at J, with 9 bases in the middle. The CDR3 has 14 amino acids. The V gene's germline CDR1 is LNHDA and CDR2 SQIVND (reference sequence). The CDR3: CASSLDFSYNEQFF. The CDR3 DNA reads TGTGCCAGTAGCCTGGACTTCTCCTACAATGAGCAGTTCTTC.

The J gene is TRBJ2-4, the V gene TRBV18, with 9 bases identical to TRBD2. The germline gives CDR1 KGHSH, CDR2 LQKENI. The V gene end was trimmed by 5 bases and the J gene end by 6 bases; junction bases not matched to a gene: 8. The CDR3 is made up of 15 amino acids. Here the CDR3 reads CASSVSGAGGNIQYF. The CDR3 DNA is TGTGCCAGCTCAGTTAGCGGAGCGGGGGGAAACATTCAGTACTTC.

This rearrangement joins TRBV27 to TRBJ1-5; D possibly corresponds to TRBD1 (5 bases). Trimming cost V 2 bases and J 5 bases, with 10 bases left between them. This CDR3 region has 14 residues. The germline V gene encodes CDR1 MNHEY and CDR2 SMNVEV (reference sequence). As DNA, the CDR3 is TGTGCCAGCAGTTTAGTTGGGGCAGATCAGCCCCAGCATTTT. Residues: CASSLVGADQPQHF.

J is TRBJ2-3 and V is TRBV14; D perhaps matches TRBD2 (6 bases). CDR3 length equals 16 residues. The germline gives CDR1 SGHDN, CDR2 FVKESK. With 0 bases removed from V and 1 base from J, the gap between germline ends came to 11 bases. The CDR3: CASSQDPGLRTDTQYF. The CDR3 region has the DNA TGTGCCAGCAGCCAAGATCCGGGACTTCGCACAGATACGCAGTATTTT.

The chain carries TRBV13 and TRBJ1-1, with 7 bases lining up with TRBD1. The trim removed 1 base at V and 8 bases at J, leaving 4 bases unmatched. Germline assignment: CDR1 PRHDT and CDR2 FYEKMQ (reference sequence). This CDR3 contains 13 residues. The CDR3 reads CASSLVNRGEAFF. In nucleotides, the CDR3 is TGTGCCAGCAGCTTAGTGAACAGGGGCGAAGCTTTCTTT.

In this sample, this clone turned up once. V is TRBV19 and J is TRBJ1-1; 9 bases align to TRBD1. Germline-derived CDR1 and CDR2 are LNHDA and SQIVND (reference sequence). The CDR3 sequence is 14 residues long. V dropped 1 base and J dropped 9; count of bases not matched to a gene: 6. In nucleotides, the CDR3 is TGTGCCAGTAGTATAGCGGGGGACAGGGCGAAAGCTTTCTTT. Protein product: CASSIAGDRAKAFF.

J is TRBJ2-1 and V is TRBV12-3 or TRBV12-4, with no clear D. Trimming pared 8 bases from V and 5 bases from J, leaving 13 bases between. The CDR3 consists of 13 residues. The CDR3 DNA is TGTGCCAGCCGCTCTCTGGCAAACAATGAGCAGTTCTTC. This sequence encodes CASRSLANNEQFF.

The genes are TRBV6-6 and TRBJ1-1; unclear D gene. Germline CDR1 reads MNHNY; CDR2 reads SVGAGI (reference sequence). This CDR3 contains 14 residues. Trimming pared 2 bases from V and 1 base from J, leaving 8 bases between. In nucleotides, the CDR3 is TGTGCCAGCAGTTACGGCGGATCGAACACTGAAGCTTTCTTT. Its protein product is CASSYGGSNTEAFF.

This clone showed up just a few times. The chain has TRBV5-1 and TRBJ1-4, with D possibly TRBD1 on 6 matching bases. The CDR3 loop spans 16 amino acids. Trimming cost V 2 bases and J 0 bases, with 11 bases left between them. Germline CDR1 and CDR2: SGHRS and YFSETQ. The CDR3: CASSFITGTTNEKLFF. The CDR3 nucleotides read TGCGCCAGCAGCTTCATTACAGGGACAACTAATGAAAAACTGTTTTTT.

The chain carries TRBV5-4 and TRBJ2-2; a possible D gene is TRBD2 (6 bases). The CDR3 totals 15 residues. Germline loops: CDR1 SGHNT, CDR2 YYREEE (reference sequence). Trimming took 6 bases from V and 1 from J, leaving 13 bases between them. CDR3 sequence reads: CASTTRGRNTGELFF. The CDR3 DNA is TGTGCCAGCACCACCCGGGGGAGGAACACCGGGGAGCTGTTTTTT.

Only a few counts were recorded for this clone. The V and J genes are TRBV9 and TRBJ2-7, with D possibly TRBD1 on 6 matching bases. The CDR3 totals 14 residues. V lost 0 bases to trimming and J lost 6 bases, with 13 bases between them. Germline CDR1 reads SGDLS; CDR2 reads YYNGEE. CDR3 coding DNA: TGTGCCAGCAGCGTAGACACAGGGCTGGGCGAGCAGTACTTC. Amino acids: CASSVDTGLGEQYF.

The chain has TRBV11-3 and TRBJ2-5, with TRBD1 as a possible D gene (6 bases). The CDR3 contains 13 residues. Germline CDR1 and CDR2: SGHNT and YENEEA. Trimming stripped 5 bases from V and 3 bases from J, with 10 bases between. CDR3 nucleotide sequence: TGTGCCAGCAGCCCACAGGGAGAAGAGACCCAGTACTTC. It yields the protein CASSPQGEETQYF.

The chain uses TRBV10-3 and TRBJ2-3; D not certain. Trimming took 10 bases from V and 1 from J, leaving 12 bases between them. The CDR3 is 13 amino acids. Germline CDR1 is ENHRY and CDR2 is SYGVKD. CDR3: CATEVGGTDTQYF. CDR3 DNA sequence: TGTGCCACCGAAGTTGGAGGCACAGATACGCAGTATTTT.

This rearrangement joins TRBV18 to TRBJ1-5, with 7 bases lining up with TRBD1. The germline V gene encodes CDR1 KGHSH and CDR2 LQKENI. The CDR3 sequence is 14 residues long. The V gene end was trimmed by 2 bases and the J gene end by 5 bases; junction bases not matched to a gene: 3. CDR3 loop: CASSPGTGDQPQHF. In DNA form, the CDR3 reads TGTGCCAGCTCACCAGGAACAGGGGATCAGCCCCAGCATTTT. Full variable domain (outside the CDR3, taken from reference TRBV18 and TRBJ1-5): NAGVMQNPRHLVRRRGQEARLRCSPMKGHSHVYWYRQLPEEGLKFMVYLQKENIIDESGMPKERFSAEFPKEGPSILRIQQVVRGDSAAYFCASSPGTGDQPQHFGDGTRLSIL.

The chain uses TRBV18 and TRBJ2-7; D gene uncertain. The CDR3 sequence is 13 residues long. The V gene's germline CDR1 is KGHSH and CDR2 LQKENI. Trimming shortened V by 0 bases and J by 7 bases, and 10 bases separated the two germline ends. The CDR3 loop is CASSPPVLVEQYF. CDR3 nucleotides: TGTGCCAGCTCACCACCGGTCCTAGTAGAGCAGTACTTC.

The chain has TRBV6-1 and TRBJ1-2; TRBD1 might be the D (6 bases). Looked up from germline, CDR1 is MNHNS and CDR2 is SASEGT. The CDR3 has 14 amino acids. Between the trimmed V and J ends, which lost 3 bases and 8 bases, there was a span of 16 bases. CDR3 protein: CASSEGVGAEGYTF. In DNA, the CDR3 is TGTGCCAGCAGTGAGGGGGTGGGGGCAGAAGGCTACACCTTC.

The chain carries TRBV2 and TRBJ2-1, with a possible D match to TRBD1 (6 bases). Trimming took off 7 bases at V and 4 bases at J, with 14 bases between the two ends. This CDR3 comprises 14 residues. CDR1 SNHLY and CDR2 FYNNEI come from the germline V gene. CDR3 bases: TGTGCCAGCAATCTTATTGGACAGTACAATGAGCAGTTCTTC. Translating it yields CASNLIGQYNEQFF.